The 9 T cell receptor beta chains given below trace back to one sample, sequenced in a study of blood T cell repertoires in COVID-19. The assay was immunoSEQ multiplex PCR, and TCRdb's table has in-frame clones only and misses some. The data show about 55,000 clones, with roughly 87% seen just once and 3.6% held by the top ten. The sequencing sample was made of peripheral blood. These receptor sequences come from a middle-aged man with COVID-19, enrolled during active disease.

This clone appeared once. The CDR3 loop is CASSRDPGNTIYF. The CDR3, as DNA: TGTGCCAGCAGTCGCGATCCTGGAAACACCATATATTTT. The genes are TRBV6-5 and TRBJ1-3, with unresolved D. This CDR3 region has 13 residues. Trimming left V 5 bases short and J 2 bases short, with 7 bases between. Germline-derived CDR1 and CDR2 are MNHEY and SVGAGI.

The rearrangement joins TRBV29-1 to TRBJ2-7; D ambiguous. This CDR3 region has 11 residues. From germline, CDR1 is SQVTM and CDR2 ANQGSEA. Trimming stripped 7 bases from V and 2 bases from J, with 9 bases between. CDR3 in amino acids: CSARGPYEQYF. CDR3 DNA: TGCAGCGCCAGAGGCCCCTACGAGCAGTACTTC.

This clone was counted a single time. This sequence joins TRBV10-1 and TRBJ2-5; 9 bases agree with TRBD2. Germline V gene lookup returns CDR1 WNHNN and CDR2 SYGVQD (reference sequence). This CDR3 is built from 16 residues. Trimming removed 0 bases from V and 5 bases from J; junction bases left unmatched: 7. This chain's CDR3 is CASSESLGLARETQYF. CDR3 sequence (DNA): TGCGCCAGCAGTGAGTCATTGGGACTAGCCCGGGAGACCCAGTACTTC.

The chain links TRBV5-1 to TRBJ1-4; D not certain. The CDR3 spans 13 residues. Trimming removed 4 bases from V and 4 bases from J, with 8 bases in between. Germline assignment: CDR1 SGHRS and CDR2 YFSETQ. The CDR3: CASSGEDNEKLFF. The CDR3, as DNA: TGCGCCAGCAGCGGGGAGGATAATGAAAAACTGTTTTTT. Full variable domain (outside the CDR3, taken from reference TRBV5-1 and TRBJ1-4): KAGVTQTPRYLIKTRGQQVTLSCSPISGHRSVSWYQQTPGQGLQFLFEYFSETQRNKGNFPGRFSGRQFSNSRSEMNVSTLELGDSALYLCASSGEDNEKLFFGSGTQLSVL.

V is TRBV4-2 and J is TRBJ1-6, with 9 bases that match TRBD1. Germline V gene data show CDR1 as LGHNA and CDR2 as YNFKEQ. The CDR3 extends over 15 amino acids. Losses at the gene ends were 3 bases for V and 8 bases for J; bases not matched to a gene: 5. CDR3 nucleotide sequence: TGTGCCAGCAGCCAGGTTGACAGGGGGGATTCACCCCTCCACTTT. It yields the protein CASSQVDRGDSPLHF.

The chain is built from TRBV28 and TRBJ1-4; a possible D gene is TRBD1 (6 bases). The V and J ends lost 6 bases and 0 bases respectively, with 8 bases between them. This CDR3 has 14 amino acids. The germline V gene has CDR1 MDHEN and CDR2 SYDVKM. In nucleotides, the CDR3 is TGTGCCAGCAGCAGGGGTTCAACTAATGAAAAACTGTTTTTT. Translation: CASSRGSTNEKLFF.

The rearrangement uses TRBV15 and TRBJ2-6, with TRBD1 matching over 10 bases. V shed 3 bases, J shed 4 bases, and the junction held 12 bases outside the gene matches. The CDR3 loop spans 19 amino acids. The V gene's germline CDR1 is LNHNV and CDR2 YYDKDF (reference sequence). In DNA form, the CDR3 reads TGTGCCACCAGCAGGGAGGGGGGACAGGGGAGGATAGGGGCCAACGTCCTGACTTTC. The encoded protein is CATSREGGQGRIGANVLTF. The full variable domain, in which reference TRBV15 and TRBJ2-6 provide the parts outside the CDR3, is DAMVIQNPRYQVTQFGKPVTLSCSQTLNHNVMYWYQQKSSQAPKLLFHYYDKDFNNEADTPDNFQSRRPNTSFCFLDIRSPGLGDTAMYLCATSREGGQGRIGANVLTFGAGSRLTVL.

The chain links TRBV29-1 to TRBJ2-2, with 9 bases matching TRBD2. With 4 bases clipped from V and 3 bases from J, the junction kept 3 bases outside the gene matches. The V gene's germline CDR1 is SQVTM and CDR2 ANQGSEA. CDR3 length: 14 amino acids. This chain's CDR3 is CSVGRGGDTGELFF. The DNA of the CDR3 is TGCAGCGTTGGGCGGGGGGGCGACACCGGGGAGCTGTTTTTT.

The chain employs TRBV19 and TRBJ1-1; 10 positions match TRBD1. Germline V gene sequence: CDR1 LNHDA, CDR2 SQIVND (reference sequence). The CDR3 is 14 amino acids. The V segment lost 5 bases and the J segment 1 base; nucleotides outside the gene matches: 1. The DNA for the CDR3 is TGTGCCAGTAGTGACAGGGGGCCGAACACTGAAGCTTTCTTT. Residues: CASSDRGPNTEAFF.